These T cell receptor beta chains were read from a single sample in a study of shared clonotypes between healthy human individuals. TCRdb's copy holds only in-frame clones and misses some; the assay was immunoSEQ multiplex PCR. The sample carries approximately 2,300,000 clones, roughly 92% recorded once. The sequencing input was naive CD4+ T cells from PBMCs. The receptors were sampled from a man younger than 35 in good health. Some clones in this sample may be carry-over from other donors' samples. Each CDR3 is given with its conserved first and last residue. Each record gives: D gene, V gene, clone size, J gene, CDR3 DNA, CDR3 protein. D genes are given only for firm matches. Clone size is not always given. Where it is, it says once, few, many or a class for expanded clones.

d_call: TRBD1
v_call: TRBV11-2
clone_size: -
j_call: TRBJ2-4
cdr3_nt: TGTGCCAGCAGCCCAGGGGGAGCCAAAAACATTCAGTACTTC
cdr3_aa: CASSPGGAKNIQYF

d_call: TRBD1
v_call: TRBV28
clone_size: -
j_call: TRBJ1-5
cdr3_nt: TGTGCCAGCAGTTTTTGGGACAGGGGGCGCGAAAGCAATCAGCCCCAGCATTTT
cdr3_aa: CASSFWDRGRESNQPQHF

d_call: TRBD2
v_call: TRBV18
clone_size: -
j_call: TRBJ2-5
cdr3_nt: TGTGCCAGCTCACCTGGACTAGCGGGAGACGAGACCCAGTACTTC
cdr3_aa: CASSPGLAGDETQYF

d_call: -
v_call: TRBV18
clone_size: once
j_call: TRBJ2-5
cdr3_nt: TGTGCCAGCTCACCTCGAAACAGGGCCGGCGAGACCCAGTACTTC
cdr3_aa: CASSPRNRAGETQYF

d_call: TRBD1
v_call: TRBV27
clone_size: -
j_call: TRBJ1-1
cdr3_nt: TGTGCCAGCAGTACCCTCCTGACAGGGGGCACTGAAGCTTTCTTT
cdr3_aa: CASSTLLTGGTEAFF

d_call: -
v_call: TRBV7-2
clone_size: -
j_call: TRBJ2-7
cdr3_nt: TGTGCCAGCAGCGCGGTCGGGGGAGGACCCAACGAGCAGTACTTC
cdr3_aa: CASSAVGGGPNEQYF

d_call: TRBD2
v_call: TRBV28
clone_size: -
j_call: TRBJ2-5
cdr3_nt: TGTGCCAGCAGTCCCGAGGTCAGGACTAGCGGGAGAGGGGAGACCCAGTACTTC
cdr3_aa: CASSPEVRTSGRGETQYF

d_call: -
v_call: TRBV20-1
clone_size: -
j_call: TRBJ2-5
cdr3_nt: TGCACCGTAAAAGAGACCCAGTACTTC
cdr3_aa: CTVKETQYF

d_call: -
v_call: TRBV27
clone_size: -
j_call: TRBJ2-7
cdr3_nt: TGTGCCAGCAGTCCCCGGTACGAGCAGTACTTC
cdr3_aa: CASSPRYEQYF

d_call: -
v_call: TRBV5-1
clone_size: -
j_call: TRBJ2-1
cdr3_nt: TGCGCCAGCAGCTTGATCCGGGAACACAATGAGCAGTTCTTC
cdr3_aa: CASSLIREHNEQFF

d_call: -
v_call: TRBV19
clone_size: once
j_call: TRBJ1-5
cdr3_nt: TGTGCCAGTACCCCGATGGGGGGTGTGGTTCAGCCCCAGCATTTT
cdr3_aa: CASTPMGGVVQPQHF

d_call: -
v_call: TRBV4-3
clone_size: -
j_call: TRBJ1-6
cdr3_nt: TGCGCCAGCAGCCCCACGACGTGGGGGGCGAATTCACCCCTCCACTTT
cdr3_aa: CASSPTTWGANSPLHF

d_call: TRBD1
v_call: TRBV7-9
clone_size: once
j_call: TRBJ1-5
cdr3_nt: TGTGCCAGCAGCGCAGCCGGAAGGACAGGGTTCAATCAGCCCCAGCATTTT
cdr3_aa: CASSAAGRTGFNQPQHF

d_call: -
v_call: TRBV6-1
clone_size: -
j_call: TRBJ1-1
cdr3_nt: TGTGCCAGCAGACCCCCCGGAGGGAACACTGAAGCTTTCTTT
cdr3_aa: CASRPPGGNTEAFF

d_call: -
v_call: TRBV28
clone_size: few
j_call: TRBJ1-1
cdr3_nt: TGTGCCAGCAGTTTAAATGGCCTGGACGCTTTCTTT
cdr3_aa: CASSLNGLDAFF

d_call: TRBD2
v_call: TRBV9
clone_size: -
j_call: TRBJ2-3
cdr3_nt: TGTGCCAGCAGCGTCGGAAGCGGGAGGGCCACAGATACGCAGTATTTT
cdr3_aa: CASSVGSGRATDTQYF

d_call: TRBD2
v_call: TRBV7-2
clone_size: -
j_call: TRBJ2-7
cdr3_nt: TGTGCCAGCAGCTTAGGGACTAGCGGGACGGAGCAGTACTTC
cdr3_aa: CASSLGTSGTEQYF

d_call: -
v_call: TRBV29-1
clone_size: -
j_call: TRBJ2-7
cdr3_nt: TGCAGCGCTTCCCGGTGGGGGACCTACGAGCAGTACTTC
cdr3_aa: CSASRWGTYEQYF

d_call: TRBD2
v_call: TRBV18
clone_size: -
j_call: TRBJ2-7
cdr3_nt: TGTGCCAGCTCGATAATGACTAGCGGGAGCGAGCAGTACTTC
cdr3_aa: CASSIMTSGSEQYF

d_call: -
v_call: TRBV27
clone_size: -
j_call: TRBJ2-2
cdr3_nt: TGTGCCAGCATCTCCATATCCCCGGGAGCTGCACCCGGGGAGCTGTTTTTT
cdr3_aa: CASISISPGAAPGELFF

d_call: TRBD2
v_call: TRBV5-1
clone_size: -
j_call: TRBJ2-5
cdr3_nt: TGCGCCAGCAGCTTGGGCGGGAGCCCATACCAAGAGACCCAGTACTTC
cdr3_aa: CASSLGGSPYQETQYF